The entry below describes one TCR beta chain. The germline gives CDR1 SGHTA, CDR2 FQGNSA. The CDR3 loop spans 14 amino acids. V was cut by 2 bases and J by 7 bases, with 12 bases left in between. This record belongs to a study of Ad26.COV2.S vaccination and SARS-CoV-2 variants. Overall study: Each vaccinee took Ad26.COV2.S intramuscularly, once or twice 56 days apart.

Regarding treatment: roughly 20 received Ad26.COV2.S at low or high dose, single or two shots; a few received placebo; per-sample allocation not given. All samples were drawn on day 63, counting from the first vaccine or placebo injection. Profiled with immunoSEQ multiplex PCR; TCRdb holds only in-frame clones, not every one. The sample holds around 300,000 clones; around 89% are singletons and the top ten take approximately 5%. The TCR sequence derives from a person between 18 and 60 years old who received the Ad26.COV2.S COVID-19 vaccine or a placebo. Source: peripheral blood, taken in a trial of Ad26.COV2.S vaccine versus placebo. The chain uses TRBV7-2 and TRBJ2-1; D may be TRBD1 (6 bases). CDR3 DNA: TGTGCCAGCAGCTTACCGGGACACCAGAATGAGCAGTTCTTC. Its translation is CASSLPGHQNEQFF. The full variable domain, with the rest looked up from reference TRBV7-2 and TRBJ2-1, is GAGVSQSPSNKVTEKGKDVELRCDPISGHTALYWYRQSLGQGLEFLIYFQGNSAPDKSGLPSDRFSAERTGGSVSTLTIQRTQQEDSAVYLCASSLPGHQNEQFFGPGTRLTVL.